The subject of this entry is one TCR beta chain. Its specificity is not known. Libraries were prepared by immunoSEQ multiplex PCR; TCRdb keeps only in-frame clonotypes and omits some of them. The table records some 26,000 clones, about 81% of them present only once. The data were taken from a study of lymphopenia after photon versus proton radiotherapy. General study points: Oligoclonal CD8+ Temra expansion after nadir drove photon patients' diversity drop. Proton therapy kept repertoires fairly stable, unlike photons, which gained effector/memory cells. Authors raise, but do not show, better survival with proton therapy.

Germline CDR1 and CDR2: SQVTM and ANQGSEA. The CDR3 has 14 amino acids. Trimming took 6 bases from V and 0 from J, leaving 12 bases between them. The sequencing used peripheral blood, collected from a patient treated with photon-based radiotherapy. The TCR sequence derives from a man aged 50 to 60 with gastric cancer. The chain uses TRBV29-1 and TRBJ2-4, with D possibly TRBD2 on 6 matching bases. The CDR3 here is CSVAGLRAKNIQYF. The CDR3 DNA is TGCAGCGTCGCGGGACTGCGAGCCAAAAACATTCAGTACTTC. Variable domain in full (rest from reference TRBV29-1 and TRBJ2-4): SAVISQKPSRDICQRGTSLTIQCQVDSQVTMMFWYRQQPGQSLTLIATANQGSEATYESGFVIDKFPISRPNLTFSTLTVSNMSPEDSSIYLCSVAGLRAKNIQYFGAGTRLSVL.